The rows below give T cell receptor beta chains drawn from one sample of a study of cytomegalovirus exposure and HLA in healthy donors. Clones were read by immunoSEQ multiplex PCR, and TCRdb kept only the in-frame ones, dropping some. This sample carries some 180,000 clones, 82% of them seen once, and the ten largest clones take about 1.5%. Sequencing was done on a sample of PBMCs. The receptors derive from a man aged 40-50 years in good health and CMV-seronegative. The CDR3 runs from the conserved cysteine through the conserved F or W. A D gene is named only where the DNA matches it firmly. Some rows have no size entry. The others give once, few or many, or a class for an expanded clone.

v_call	clone_size	d_call	j_call	cdr3_aa	cdr3_nt
TRBV9	-	TRBD2	TRBJ2-2	CASSVDPGGTGELFF	TGTGCCAGCAGCGTAGATCCGGGAGGCACCGGGGAGCTGTTTTTT
TRBV6-1	-	TRBD2	TRBJ2-1	CASSGSSGLRGEQFF	TGTGCCAGCAGTGGTTCTAGCGGCCTACGAGGTGAGCAGTTCTTC
TRBV9	-	-	TRBJ1-1	CASSAGHMNTEAFF	TGTGCCAGCAGCGCAGGACACATGAACACTGAAGCTTTCTTT
TRBV30	-	-	TRBJ2-7	CAWSGAYSYEQYF	TGTGCCTGGAGTGGGGCATACTCCTACGAGCAGTACTTC
TRBV2	once	-	TRBJ2-2	CASSELGVNTGELFF	TGTGCCAGCAGTGAATTAGGGGTGAACACCGGGGAGCTGTTTTTT
TRBV29-1	-	TRBD2	TRBJ2-2	CSVESGMAGELFF	TGCAGCGTTGAGAGCGGGATGGCCGGGGAGCTGTTTTTT
TRBV5-1	-	TRBD2	TRBJ2-5	CASSSRGGNLPETQYF	TGCGCCAGCAGCAGCCGGGGAGGGAACTTACCAGAGACCCAGTACTTC
TRBV5-4	-	-	TRBJ2-7	CASSLERSREQYF	TGTGCCAGCAGCTTGGAACGGTCGCGGGAGCAGTACTTC
TRBV9	-	TRBD2	TRBJ2-1	CASSAPLSGRRYNEQFF	TGTGCCAGCAGCGCACCTCTAAGCGGGAGAAGGTACAATGAGCAGTTCTTC
TRBV7-2	-	-	TRBJ2-5	CASSYTRQETQYF	TGTGCCAGCAGCTATACTAGACAAGAGACCCAGTACTTC
TRBV30	few	-	TRBJ2-5	CAWSVVGRTLNF	TGTGCCTGGAGTGTTGTGGGGAGAACCCTTAACTTC
TRBV7-8	-	-	TRBJ1-4	CASSLMGGRGAEKLFF	TGTGCCAGCAGCTTAATGGGGGGCCGGGGGGCCGAAAAACTGTTTTTT
TRBV6-5	-	-	TRBJ1-2	CASSLRATANYGYTF	TGTGCCAGCAGTTTGAGGGCCACAGCTAACTATGGCTACACCTTC
TRBV19	-	TRBD1	TRBJ1-6	CASSRDRENSPLHF	TGTGCCAGTAGTAGGGACAGGGAGAATTCACCCCTCCACTTT
TRBV19	-	TRBD1	TRBJ2-7	CASSIAGQGKGYEQYF	TGTGCCAGTAGTATAGCAGGACAGGGTAAGGGCTACGAGCAGTACTTC
TRBV1	once	-	TRBJ1-6	CTSSQGRGRGRESPLHF	TGCACCAGCAGCCAAGGTAGAGGCAGGGGGAGAGAGTCACCCCTCCACTTT
TRBV5-6	-	TRBD1	TRBJ1-4	CASRVRGGPYEKLFF	TGTGCCAGCAGGGTGAGAGGGGGCCCTTATGAAAAACTGTTTTTT
TRBV28	few	TRBD2	TRBJ2-1	CASSLLAGDGEQFF	TGTGCCAGCAGTTTACTAGCGGGAGATGGTGAGCAGTTCTTC
TRBV19	-	-	TRBJ2-1	CASRPRSGFNEQFF	TGTGCCAGTAGGCCCCGGAGCGGGTTCAATGAGCAGTTCTTC
TRBV7-9	-	-	TRBJ2-6	CASSPPRQRANVLTF	TGTGCCAGCAGCCCCCCCCGACAGAGGGCCAACGTCCTGACTTTC
TRBV29-1	once	TRBD1	TRBJ2-7	CSVVKGASYEQYF	TGCAGCGTTGTAAAGGGGGCCTCCTACGAGCAGTACTTC
TRBV11-2	-	TRBD1	TRBJ2-5	CASSSAGGVKETQYF	TGTGCCAGCAGCTCAGCAGGGGGAGTAAAAGAGACCCAGTACTTC
TRBV29-1	-	-	TRBJ2-2	CSAQRETGELFF	TGCAGCGCCCAGCGTGAAACCGGGGAGCTGTTTTTT
TRBV4-2	few	TRBD2	TRBJ2-7	CASSRNLAGGSYEQYF	TGTGCCAGCAGCCGGAACCTAGCGGGGGGCTCCTACGAGCAGTACTTC
TRBV5-1	-	TRBD1	TRBJ1-2	CASSPGQANYGYTF	TGCGCCAGCAGCCCGGGACAGGCTAACTATGGCTACACCTTC
TRBV4-1	-	-	TRBJ2-1	CASSQIDMGFSYNEQFF	TGCGCCAGCAGCCAAATAGACATGGGTTTCTCCTACAATGAGCAGTTCTTC
TRBV6-1	-	-	TRBJ1-3	CASRVRGNTIYF	TGTGCCAGCAGGGTCAGGGGAAACACCATATATTTT
TRBV5-1	-	-	TRBJ1-3	CASSTGPAGNTIYF	TGCGCCAGCAGCACAGGGCCAGCAGGAAACACCATATATTTT
TRBV5-1	few	-	TRBJ2-2	CASSLGQSTGELFF	TGCGCCAGCAGCTTGGGACAGAGCACCGGGGAGCTGTTTTTT
TRBV30	-	-	TRBJ2-3	CAWRFGGDTDTQYF	TGTGCCTGGAGATTTGGCGGGGACACAGATACGCAGTATTTT
TRBV7-3	-	-	TRBJ2-1	CASSFTGTEQFF	TGTGCCAGCAGCTTCACCGGGACAGAGCAGTTCTTC
TRBV5-1	-	TRBD2	TRBJ2-1	CASSFRGGESNEQFF	TGCGCCAGCAGCTTCCGGGGGGGCGAGTCGAATGAGCAGTTCTTC
TRBV10-3	-	-	TRBJ2-3	CASFGTLRTDTQYF	TGTGCCAGTTTCGGGACTCTACGCACAGATACGCAGTATTTT
TRBV5-6	-	-	TRBJ2-5	CASSPGHVQETQYF	TGTGCCAGCAGCCCGGGACACGTTCAAGAGACCCAGTACTTC
TRBV18	-	TRBD1	TRBJ2-7	CASSLRTGGAEQYF	TGTGCCAGCTCACTCCGGACAGGGGGCGCCGAGCAGTACTTC
TRBV7-7	-	-	TRBJ2-2	CASSLSQGTTGELFF	TGTGCTAGCAGCCTCTCTCAGGGAACTACCGGGGAGCTGTTTTTT
TRBV25-1	-	TRBD2	TRBJ2-2	CASSAGRLASTGELFF	TGTGCCAGCAGCGCAGGTAGACTAGCGAGCACCGGGGAGCTGTTTTTT
TRBV29-1	-	-	TRBJ2-3	CSVDKGIRDTQYF	TGCAGCGTTGATAAGGGGATCCGAGATACGCAGTATTTT
TRBV25-1	-	-	TRBJ2-2	CASATGFTGELFF	TGTGCCAGTGCCACAGGGTTCACCGGGGAGCTGTTTTTT
TRBV6-5	-	-	TRBJ1-1	CASSRRGVGLTEAFF	TGTGCCAGCAGTCGACGGGGGGTAGGCCTCACTGAAGCTTTCTTT
TRBV6-5	-	TRBD1	TRBJ2-5	CASTRGTGGKTQYF	TGTGCCAGCACCAGGGGGACAGGGGGCAAGACCCAGTACTTC